This T cell receptor beta chain was recovered during a study of control samples from healthy donors and cancer patients. Per the germline V gene, CDR1 is MNHEY and CDR2 is SMNVEV (reference sequence). V dropped 2 bases and J dropped 6 bases, with 10 bases sitting between them. The CDR3 loop spans 13 amino acids. Measured with immunoSEQ multiplex PCR; TCRdb has only the in-frame clones, and not every one. The data show 90,000 to 150,000 clones, around 89% seen once. Sample: blood. The rearrangement uses TRBV27 and TRBJ1-1; D gene uncertain. The TCR comes from a man between 45 and 60 years old in good health. Here the CDR3 reads CASSLRERAEAFF. Written as DNA, the CDR3 is TGTGCCAGCAGTTTAAGGGAGAGGGCTGAAGCTTTCTTT.